The clone carrying this TCR beta chain was detected a few times. Its cognate antigen is unknown. CDR1 and CDR2 from the germline V gene are MRHNA and SNTAGT. Deletions cut 9 bases from V and 12 bases from J, with 8 bases between. The CDR3 runs to 8 residues. Sequencing of the DNA from cultured CD4+ T cells was carried out with the Oncomine TCR Beta short-read assay. Researchers extracted genomic DNA from CD4+ T cells that had been cultured. TCRdb re-analysed the PCR reads in MiXCR, keeping a single row per CDR3 protein. Seen here are 6,000 to 7,000 distinct CDR3 sequences, approximately 42% observed once, and the top ten hold less than 25%. The data are from a study of vaccination and CD4 T cells after COVID-19. Treatment defined: 10-day PBMC culture with coronavirus spike peptide pools or control peptides (ViraFEST assay).

The sequencing sample was made of CD4+ T cells from blood, cultured in vitro. The origin of this receptor is a human donor who had recovered from COVID-19. The V and J genes are TRBV6-4 and TRBJ1-2; D is ambiguous. Here the CDR3 DNA reads TGTGCCAGGGCCCTAAACACCTTC. Its protein is CARALNTF.